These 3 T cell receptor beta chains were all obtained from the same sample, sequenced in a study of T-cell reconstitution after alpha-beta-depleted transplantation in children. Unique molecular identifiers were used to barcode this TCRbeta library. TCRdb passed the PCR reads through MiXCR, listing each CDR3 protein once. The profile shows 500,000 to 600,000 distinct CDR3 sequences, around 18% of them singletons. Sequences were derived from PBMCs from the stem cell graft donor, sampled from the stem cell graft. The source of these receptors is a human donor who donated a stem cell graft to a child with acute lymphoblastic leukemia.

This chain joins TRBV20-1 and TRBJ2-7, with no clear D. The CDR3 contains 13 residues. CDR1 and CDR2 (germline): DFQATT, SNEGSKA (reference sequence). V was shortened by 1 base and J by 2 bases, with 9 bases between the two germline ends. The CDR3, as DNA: TGCAGTGCTAGAGCTGACTTGGCCTACGAGCAGTACTTC. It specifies CSARADLAYEQYF.

CDR3 DNA: TGTGCCAGCAGCCGAGTCCGTACCTACAATGAGCAGTTCTTC. Residues: CASSRVRTYNEQFF. The chain combines TRBV2 with TRBJ2-1, with D hard to call. Germline CDR1 is SNHLY and CDR2 is FYNNEI. Trimming took off 6 bases at V and 2 bases at J, with 11 bases between the two ends. The CDR3 consists of 14 residues.

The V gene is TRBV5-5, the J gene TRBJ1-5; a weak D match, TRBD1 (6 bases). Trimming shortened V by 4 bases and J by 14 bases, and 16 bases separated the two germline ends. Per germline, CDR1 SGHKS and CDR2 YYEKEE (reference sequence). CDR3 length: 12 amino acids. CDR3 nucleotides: TGTGCCAGCAGCATAGGGGGGATCCCGGAGCATTTT. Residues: CASSIGGIPEHF.